The clone carrying this T cell receptor beta chain turned up a few times. Its antigen is not identified. Researchers made TCR beta libraries by using iRepertoire HTBI primers and running Arm-PCR on CDR3 regions. Authors' analysis steps: From all samples, identification returned 14 TRBJ and under 75 TRBV segments. One entry per CDR3 protein results from TCRdb running MiXCR on the multiplex PCR reads. The V and J calls here are based on TCRdb, not the publication. The profile shows 300,000 to 500,000 distinct CDR3 sequences, about a fifth of them singletons. This entry is derived from a study of regulatory T cells in long-lasting Graves disease. Whole-study results and caveats: Persistent patients shared more public clonotypes (under 3,000) than newly diagnosed patients (over 900). When disease was persistent, TRBV28, TRBJ1-2 and TRBJ2-5 were the favored segments.

The V and J ends lost 3 bases and 0 bases respectively, with 8 bases between them. The CDR3 contains 14 residues. Looked up from germline, CDR1 is LGHDT and CDR2 is YNNKEL (reference sequence). This sample's time point: persistent/refractory GD, antithyroid drugs over 5 years with positive TRAb. RNA extracted from PBMCs served as the sequencing template. The input for sequencing was peripheral blood mononuclear cells (PBMCs), taken when the disease was refractory, from a patient treated with antithyroid drugs. The TCR was taken from a female donor with Graves disease. The chain links TRBV3-1 to TRBJ1-1, with D possibly TRBD1 on 5 matching bases. The CDR3 region has the DNA TGTGCCAGCAGCCACGGGGGTATGAACACTGAAGCTTTCTTT. It codes for CASSHGGMNTEAFF.